This TCR beta chain comes out of a study of T cell repertoires in cytomegalovirus infection. TCRdb reprocessed the reads with MiXCR, giving one entry per CDR3 protein. The sample gives hundreds of thousands of distinct CDR3 sequences, 33% of which show up once; roughly 18% is in the top ten. The CDR3 is 15 residues long. From germline, CDR1 is MGHRA and CDR2 YSYEKL. This clonotype has a single count. Its antigen is unknown. Compared with germline, one end of the junction differs, possibly owing to a read error. This receptor was obtained from a human donor in good health (CMV status not recorded). Some clones in this sample may be carry-over from other donors' samples. This specimen was cultured PBMCs, taken from culture after CMV antigen stimulation. This chain connects TRBV4-1 to TRBJ2-3; 7 nucleotides match TRBD2. CDR3 sequence (DNA): TGTGCCAGCAGCCAAGGCCGGGGGGACACAGATACGCAGTATTTT. This sequence encodes CASSQGRGDTDTQYF.